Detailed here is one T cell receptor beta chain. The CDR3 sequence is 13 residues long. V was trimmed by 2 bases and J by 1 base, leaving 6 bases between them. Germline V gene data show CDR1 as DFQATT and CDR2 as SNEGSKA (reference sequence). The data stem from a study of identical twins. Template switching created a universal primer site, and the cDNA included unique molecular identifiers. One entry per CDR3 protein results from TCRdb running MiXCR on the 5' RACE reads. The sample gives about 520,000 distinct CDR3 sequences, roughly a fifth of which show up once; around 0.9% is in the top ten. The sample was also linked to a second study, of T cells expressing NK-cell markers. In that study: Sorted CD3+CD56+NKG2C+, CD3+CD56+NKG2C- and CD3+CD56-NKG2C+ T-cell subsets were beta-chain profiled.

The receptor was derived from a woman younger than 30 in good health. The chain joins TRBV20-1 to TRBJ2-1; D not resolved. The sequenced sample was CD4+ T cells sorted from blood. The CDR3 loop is CSARIRSYNEQFF. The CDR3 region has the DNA TGCAGTGCTAGAATCCGATCCTACAATGAGCAGTTCTTC.